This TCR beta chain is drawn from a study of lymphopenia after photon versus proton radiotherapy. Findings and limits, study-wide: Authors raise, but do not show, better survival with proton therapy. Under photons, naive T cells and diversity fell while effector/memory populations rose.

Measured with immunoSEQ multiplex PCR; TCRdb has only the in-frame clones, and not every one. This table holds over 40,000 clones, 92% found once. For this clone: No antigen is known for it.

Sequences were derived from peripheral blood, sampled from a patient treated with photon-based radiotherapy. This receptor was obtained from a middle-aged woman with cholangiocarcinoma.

CDR3 region: CASSPAQFLPYF. CDR3 sequence (DNA): TGTGCCAGCAGCCCGGCCCAGTTCTTGCCGTACTTC. This chain uses TRBV28 with TRBJ2-7; D unclear. This CDR3 is built from 12 residues. Trimming took off 6 bases at V and 12 bases at J, with 18 bases between the two ends. CDR1 and CDR2 (germline): MDHEN, SYDVKM.